The clone carrying this T cell receptor (beta chain) was counted between two and nine times. Its target is unknown. The sample comes from a study of cytomegalovirus exposure and HLA in healthy donors. About the study: Across 350 to 400 genotyped donors, around 80% landed in the Caucasian-associated ancestry cluster. Study-level results: Common viral pathogens were later found to be apparently linked to several of the most significant clusters. The study labeled 164 TCR beta chains cytomegalovirus-associated. Presence/absence analysis assumed near-uniform sequencing depth across donors.

The primer mix had 60 Vbeta and 13 Jbeta primers. Only in-frame clones appear in the TCRdb table, and some are missing; sequencing was by immunoSEQ multiplex PCR. The repertoire holds 150,000 to 200,000 clones, with over 80% as singletons. Germline-derived CDR1 and CDR2 are MDHEN and SYDVKM. The CDR3 has 14 residues. V was clipped by 7 bases and J by 3 bases, with 16 bases between them. The TCR comes from a girl between 5 and 17 years old in good health and CMV-seropositive. Sequencing input: PBMCs. This chain uses TRBV28 with TRBJ2-7, with TRBD2 as a possible D gene (6 bases). The CDR3 coding sequence is TGTGCCAGCACCCCCGGGGGAGAAATCTACGAGCAGTACTTC. Amino acids: CASTPGGEIYEQYF.